This T cell receptor (beta chain) was observed in a study of response to subunit inactivated influenza vaccine. Regarding the study as a whole: Each seasonal influenza vaccination recruits few new T cells, the authors suggested.

The germline V gene encodes CDR1 SGHTA and CDR2 FQGNSA. The CDR3 runs 14 residues. V was cut by 4 bases and J by 4 bases, with 12 bases left in between. Concerning this clonotype: Its antigen is not known.

MiXCR, run by TCRdb on the RT-PCR reads, gives a single entry per CDR3 protein. The top ten clones hold 7.8% of a sample with 200,000 to 300,000 distinct CDR3 sequences, more than 10% of them seen once. The source material was non-naive T cells sorted from PBMCs, sampled 14 days before vaccination. The source of this sequence is a man in his fifties who received an inactivated influenza vaccine. The chain couples TRBV7-2 to TRBJ2-3; a weak D match, TRBD2 (6 bases). In nucleotides, the CDR3 is TGTGCCAGCAGCTCCGCTCGACTAGCAGATACGCAGTATTTT. Encoded protein: CASSSARLADTQYF.